A single sample gave rise to the 19 T cell receptor beta chains below, sequenced in a study of Graves' ophthalmopathy and Graves' hyperthyroidism. TCR beta CDR3 regions were amplified from RNA transcripts. HTBI primers served in a first-round RT-PCR, which a second-round multiplex PCR followed. TCRdb fed the multiplex PCR reads into MiXCR, producing one record per CDR3 protein. Here the sample spans almost 750,000 distinct CDR3 sequences, 35% to 50% being singletons. Material: peripheral blood. These receptors all stem from an adult man with Graves' ophthalmopathy.

The chain recombines TRBV15 with TRBJ2-3; D is possibly TRBD2 (5 bases). V was cut by 6 bases and J by 1 base, with 17 bases left in between. Looked up from germline, CDR1 is LNHNV and CDR2 is YYDKDF (reference sequence). The CDR3 contains 16 residues. In nucleotides, the CDR3 is TGTGCCACCAGTAGCGACGGCGTAGCCGGCACAGATACGCAGTATTTT. It codes for CATSSDGVAGTDTQYF.

This clonotype has only a few counts. J is TRBJ2-7 and V is TRBV2, with D uncertain. The V gene's germline CDR1 is SNHLY and CDR2 FYNNEI. Between the trimmed V and J ends, which lost 5 bases and 2 bases, there was a span of 16 bases. CDR3 size: 15 residues. Here the CDR3 reads CASSLSQSRAYEQYF. CDR3 coding DNA: TGTGCCAGCAGTTTATCTCAAAGCCGAGCCTACGAGCAGTACTTC. The whole variable domain, remainder taken from reference TRBV2 and TRBJ2-7, is EPEVTQTPSHQVTQMGQEVILRCVPISNHLYFYWYRQILGQKVEFLVSFYNNEISEKSEIFDDQFSVERPDGSNFTLKIRSTKLEDSAMYFCASSLSQSRAYEQYFGPGTRLTVT.

This clonotype was recorded many times. The chain combines TRBV19 with TRBJ2-7, with D possibly TRBD2 on 6 matching bases. Trimming stripped 5 bases from V and 2 bases from J, with 16 bases between. CDR3 size: 15 residues. Per germline, CDR1 LNHDA and CDR2 SQIVND (reference sequence). The CDR3 loop is CASSLRHGSTYEQYF. CDR3 coding DNA: TGTGCCAGTAGTCTACGCCACGGGAGCACCTACGAGCAGTACTTC. Full variable domain (outside the CDR3, taken from reference TRBV19 and TRBJ2-7): DGGITQSPKYLFRKEGQNVTLSCEQNLNHDAMYWYRQDPGQGLRLIYYSQIVNDFQKGDIAEGYSVSREKKESFPLTVTSAQKNPTAFYLCASSLRHGSTYEQYFGPGTRLTVT.

This clonotype turned up a few times. A junction end diverges from the germline sequence, so it may reflect a read error. In DNA form, the CDR3 reads TGTGCCAGCAGTTCGCGGACAGGGGGAAGGGAGAACACTGAAGCTTTCTTT. Its translation is CASSSRTGGRENTEAFF. The chain has TRBV10-3 and TRBJ1-1; TRBD1 matches at 10 bases. The CDR3 consists of 17 residues. Germline V gene data show CDR1 as ENHRY and CDR2 as SYGVKD.

A note on this clonotype: Relative to the germline gene, one junction end is altered; a read error may explain this. The rearrangement uses TRBV6-5 and TRBJ1-1; the match to TRBD1 covers 9 bases. CDR3 length equals 15 residues. From germline, CDR1 is MNHEY and CDR2 SVGAGI. CDR3 protein: CTSSYRGPGNTEAFF. The CDR3 DNA reads TGTACCAGCAGTTACAGGGGGCCGGGGAACACTGAAGCTTTCTTT.

The chain recombines TRBV5-1 with TRBJ2-5; 12 bases align to TRBD2. V lost 0 bases and J lost 9; bases outside the gene matches: 9. The CDR3 runs to 16 residues. Germline CDR1 reads SGHRS; CDR2 reads YFSETQ. CDR3 in amino acids: CASSLVASGRARAQYF. The CDR3 DNA reads as TGCGCCAGCAGCTTGGTAGCTAGCGGGAGGGCCCGGGCCCAGTACTTC.

In its sample, this clonotype was seen a few times. The V and J genes are TRBV19 and TRBJ2-2; 9 bases map to TRBD1. The trim removed 9 bases at V and 4 bases at J, leaving 9 bases unmatched. CDR3 length: 15 amino acids. Germline V CDR1 and CDR2: LNHDA, SQIVND (reference sequence). CDR3 sequence reads: CASKRGQGVTGELFF. The CDR3 DNA follows: TGTGCCAGCAAAAGGGGACAGGGTGTCACCGGGGAGCTGTTTTTT.

This chain connects TRBV10-3 to TRBJ1-2; D possibly corresponds to TRBD1 (6 bases). CDR1 is ENHRY and CDR2 is SYGVKD in the germline V gene. This CDR3 is 13 amino acids long. Trimming removed 4 bases from V and 5 bases from J, with 11 bases in between. The CDR3 DNA reads TGTGCCATCAGTGGAACAGGGTCGTATGGCTACACCTTC. Protein: CAISGTGSYGYTF.

Ten or more counts support this clonotype. The CDR3 DNA reads TGTGCCAGCAGTGTTAGTGGGATCGGAGACACTGAAGCTTTCTTT. This gives the protein CASSVSGIGDTEAFF. The V call is TRBV2, the J call TRBJ1-1; D is unclear. Germline V gene lookup returns CDR1 SNHLY and CDR2 FYNNEI. V gave up 4 bases and J gave up 3 bases, with 15 bases separating them. The CDR3 length is 15 residues.

The CDR3 here is CASSRRGGGTGELFF. CDR3 nucleotides: TGTGCCAGTAGCCGTAGGGGGGGCGGAACCGGGGAGCTGTTTTTT. The rearrangement links TRBV19 to TRBJ2-2, with D possibly being TRBD2 (7 bases). Trimming stripped 6 bases from V and 5 bases from J, with 16 bases between. Germline V gene sequence: CDR1 LNHDA, CDR2 SQIVND (reference sequence). This CDR3 is built from 15 residues.

As to this clonotype: A read error may account for a junction end that differs from germline. This chain links TRBV4-3 with TRBJ2-2; D is uncertain. The CDR3 sequence is 14 residues long. Germline V lookup: CDR1 LGHNA, CDR2 YSLEER. As DNA, the CDR3 is TGCGCCAGCAACCAAGCGTTGAGCACCGGGGAGCTGTTTTTT. Protein: CASNQALSTGELFF.

The chain uses TRBV15 and TRBJ2-2; D might be TRBD2 (6 bases). CDR3 length equals 14 residues. CDR1 is LNHNV and CDR2 is YYDKDF in the germline V gene (reference sequence). V shed 5 bases and J shed 6 bases, with 13 bases lying between them. CDR3 region: CATSGRLDAGELFF. The CDR3 bases are TGTGCCACCAGCGGAAGACTAGATGCCGGGGAGCTGTTTTTT.

This clonotype was recorded at least ten times. The chain couples TRBV6-5 to TRBJ2-7; D may match TRBD1 or TRBD2 (5 bases each). CDR1 and CDR2 from the germline V gene are MNHEY and SVGAGI. The V and J ends lost 4 bases and 4 bases respectively, with 17 bases between them. This CDR3 comprises 15 residues. CDR3 sequence reads: CASSSEGPPWYEQYF. The CDR3 coding sequence is TGTGCCAGCAGTTCCGAGGGGCCTCCTTGGTACGAGCAGTACTTC.

J is TRBJ2-6 and V is TRBV29-1; maybe TRBD1 (6 bases). From germline, CDR1 is SQVTM and CDR2 ANQGSEA. Between the trimmed V and J ends, which lost 4 bases and 4 bases, there was a span of 11 bases. The CDR3 has 14 residues. The CDR3 DNA follows: TGCAGCGTTGTTCCCGGGACAGGGGCCAACGTCCTGACTTTC. Protein: CSVVPGTGANVLTF.

This chain joins TRBV24-1 and TRBJ1-5, with 7 bases that match TRBD1. The J segment lost 2 bases and the V segment lost 7 bases, leaving 10 bases of the junction unmatched. The germline V gene has CDR1 KGHDR and CDR2 SFDVKD. The CDR3 consists of 16 residues. The CDR3 DNA is TGTGCCACCAGCTCCCCAGCCGGGACAGGCAATCAGCCCCAGCATTTT. Translation gives CATSSPAGTGNQPQHF.

Turning to this clonotype: At one end the junction does not follow the germline gene, possibly because of a read error. The V call is TRBV7-9, the J call TRBJ1-2; no clear D gene. The CDR3 sequence is 15 residues long. CDR1 is SEHNR and CDR2 is FQNEAQ in the germline V gene (reference sequence). The DNA for the CDR3 is TGCGCCAGCAGCCAAGATGCCCCCATCAGTAATGGCTACACCTTC. Translated: CASSQDAPISNGYTF.

This clonotype was counted only a few times. The chain joins TRBV6-2 or TRBV6-3 to TRBJ2-6; TRBD1 might be the D (6 bases). The V gene lost 4 bases and the J gene lost 2 bases, with 9 bases spanning the gap. Germline V gene sequence: CDR1 MNHEY, CDR2 SVGEGT. The CDR3 totals 15 residues. CDR3 residues: CASSFEGAGANVLTF. The CDR3 DNA follows: TGTGCCAGCAGTTTTGAGGGGGCTGGGGCCAACGTCCTGACTTTC.

This clonotype was seen many times. The chain joins TRBV7-7 to TRBJ1-1; D gene uncertain. This CDR3 has 13 amino acids. The germline V gene encodes CDR1 SSHAT and CDR2 FNYEAQ (reference sequence). The V end lost 4 bases, the J end lost 5 bases, and 11 bases lay between the germline ends. CDR3 residues: CASSSRLGTEAFF. In DNA form, the CDR3 reads TGTGCCAGCAGCTCCAGGCTGGGAACTGAAGCTTTCTTT.

The chain joins TRBV25-1 to TRBJ2-2, with 11 bases that match TRBD2. CDR1 is MGHDK, CDR2 SYGVNS, per germline. The CDR3 loop spans 13 amino acids. CDR3 DNA sequence: TGTGCTCTTAGCGGGAGGGGGACCGGGGAGCTGTTTTTT. It yields the protein CALSGRGTGELFF.